This T cell receptor (beta chain) was captured by sequencing in a study of blood T cell repertoires in COVID-19 (dated by TCRdb to 2018 to 2020). About the study as a whole: Samples from collaborators originated in the United States, Italy and Spain and spanned both the acute and convalescent phases of COVID-19. Where available, HLA class I and class II types were obtained from metadata supplied by the sample provider rather than from assay-based typing. A de-identified subject ID, COVID-19 status, age in years and sex were almost always included in the sample metadata. The dataset comprised deeply sampled blood TCRbeta repertoires from subjects exposed to, actively infected with, or recovered from COVID-19. A freely available public database, intended as a resource for researchers studying the immune response to SARS-CoV-2, is where the repertoires were released. The material from the prospective study consisted of cDNA or gDNA derived from T cells, B-cell-depleted T cells, or PBMCs. Samples were obtained from the ongoing ImmuneRACE study (first 160 participants) and from 1,200 or so subjects provided by 6 global collaborators. The study at large found these results: The amount of clinical and demographic metadata varied by source and participant and was provided uncurated.

In the case of this clone: Its antigen target is currently unknown. No base-level quality is on record; no much larger clone is a single base apart.

Counted from cysteine to phenylalanine, this CDR3 has 13 amino acids. The DNA shown is the 39-base CDR3, in frame from base 1. Trimming takes 8 bases off V and 5 bases off J; junction bases not matched to a gene: 5. The germline V gene provides CDR1 ENHRY and CDR2 SYGVKD. TCRbeta CDR3 regions were amplified from genomic DNA using the immunoSEQ Assay, a bias-controlled multiplex PCR. In the original analysis: The number of nucleated cells in each sample was estimated from the amplification of reference gene primers within the assay. To quantify the absolute abundance of each unique TCRbeta CDR3 rearrangement, sequence reads were collapsed and filtered. For each sample, productive Simpson clonality was calculated by taking the square root of Simpson's diversity index across productive rearrangements. Held by TCRdb, this immuneACCESS table contains in-frame sequences only and omits some clones. Under half of the omission traces to an unresolved V gene where checked; the cause of the rest is unknown. The DNA was the basis for D and trimming; V, J and clone size are from that table. The sample table lists under 60,000 clones, 65% to 85% of them with a count of one. The top ten clonotypes cover roughly three fifths of the sample.

Each collaborating institution followed its own protocols to collect whole blood in K2EDTA tubes. For TCRbeta analysis, collaborator samples were shipped as frozen whole blood, as isolated PBMCs, or as DNA extracted from either sample type. The chain links TRBV10-3 with TRBJ2-5; 10 middle bases align to TRBD1. This TCR derives from a man between 65 and 85 years old with acute or convalescent COVID-19. Sequenced material: peripheral blood. The nucleotide sequence is TGTGCCATCGGACAGGGGGTCCGGGAGACCCAGTACTTC. It translates as CAIGQGVRETQYF.